The 32 T cell receptor beta chains below all came from one sample that was sequenced in a study of T cells of healthy individuals. TCRdb re-called the 5' RACE reads with MiXCR, one entry per CDR3 protein. Among more than 85,000 distinct CDR3 sequences listed, approximately 18% were seen once. Receptor source: a human donor in good health.

This clonotype was observed a handful of times. The chain couples TRBV19 to TRBJ1-5; a weak D match, TRBD1 (6 bases). V was pared by 6 bases and J by 4 bases, with 16 bases between. Germline V gene data show CDR1 as LNHDA and CDR2 as SQIVND (reference sequence). The CDR3 loop spans 15 amino acids. This chain's CDR3 is CASRWGGHSNQPQHF. In DNA, the CDR3 is TGTGCCAGTAGATGGGGGGGACACTCAAATCAGCCCCAGCATTTT.

This clonotype was found a few times. The chain uses TRBV7-2 and TRBJ2-1; possibly TRBD1 or TRBD2 for D (5 bases each). This CDR3 spans 12 amino acids. Trimming took off 4 bases at V and 9 bases at J, with 10 bases between the two ends. Germline lookup yields CDR1 SGHTA and CDR2 FQGNSA. This chain's CDR3 is CASSYRDPEQFF. The CDR3 region has the DNA TGTGCCAGCAGCTACCGGGACCCTGAGCAGTTCTTC.

The V call is TRBV5-1, the J call TRBJ2-2; D gene ambiguous. The germline V and J ends were trimmed by 3 bases and 5 bases, with 23 bases remaining between them. Germline V gene data show CDR1 as SGHRS and CDR2 as YFSETQ. This CDR3 spans 18 amino acids. The CDR3 DNA follows: TGCGCCAGCAGCTCCCTTGGTCTCGGTAACGAGTGGACCGGGGAGCTGTTTTTT. It codes for CASSSLGLGNEWTGELFF. The full variable domain, completed using reference TRBV5-1 and TRBJ2-2, is KAGVTQTPRYLIKTRGQQVTLSCSPISGHRSVSWYQQTPGQGLQFLFEYFSETQRNKGNFPGRFSGRQFSNSRSEMNVSTLELGDSALYLCASSSLGLGNEWTGELFFGEGSRLTVL.

This clonotype was seen repeatedly, ten times or more. V and J are TRBV29-1 and TRBJ1-1; 9 bases align to TRBD1. The ends lost 4 bases at V and 10 bases at J; junction bases unmatched: 4. The CDR3 runs 11 residues. Germline V CDR1 and CDR2: SQVTM, ANQGSEA. DNA of the CDR3: TGCAGCGTTGGACAGGGGGTTTTAGCTTTCTTT. It yields the protein CSVGQGVLAFF.

This clonotype was seen a handful of times. The chain couples TRBV3-2 to TRBJ2-3; the table's D call of TRBD2 was not tested on the DNA. TRBV3-2 constitutes a pseudogene. This CDR3 region has 11 residues. CDR3 coding DNA: TGTGCCAGGAGACTAGCCGATACGCAGTATTTT. Protein sequence: CARRLADTQYF.

DNA of the CDR3: TGTGCCACCAGTGTTGGACACCCGAGCTCTGGGGCCAACGTCCTGACTTTC. Translated, it gives CATSVGHPSSGANVLTF. This rearrangement joins TRBV24-1 to TRBJ2-6, with D possibly matching TRBD1 (5 bases). V lost 5 bases, J lost 0 bases, and 13 bases lay in between. This CDR3 is built from 17 residues. CDR1 is KGHDR, CDR2 SFDVKD, per germline.

The sample holds many counts of this clonotype. The chain has TRBV6-5 and TRBJ2-1; 11 positions match TRBD2. Trimming took 6 bases from V and 4 from J; bases not matched to a gene: 8. There are 16 residues in the CDR3. The germline CDR1 and CDR2 sequences are MNHEY and SVGAGI. In DNA, the CDR3 is TGTGCCAGCAGGTCCGGGACTAGCGGATTTTACAATGAGCAGTTCTTC. It yields the protein CASRSGTSGFYNEQFF.

This clonotype was detected a few times. The chain has TRBV18 and TRBJ1-1, with D perhaps TRBD1 (5 bases). The CDR3 spans 14 residues. Between the trimmed V and J ends, which lost 3 bases and 5 bases, there was a span of 13 bases. CDR1 is KGHSH, CDR2 LQKENI, per germline. CDR3 loop: CASSPSRGGTEAFF. The CDR3 DNA reads TGTGCCAGCTCACCCTCGAGGGGCGGGACTGAAGCTTTCTTT.

J is TRBJ2-5 and V is TRBV6-1; tentative D call: TRBD2 (6 bases). Germline V gene lookup returns CDR1 MNHNS and CDR2 SASEGT. V lost 4 bases and J lost 5, with 11 bases in between. The CDR3 runs to 13 residues. The CDR3 spells CASSGREGETQYF. CDR3 DNA sequence: TGTGCCAGCAGTGGGAGGGAAGGGGAGACCCAGTACTTC.

The V call is TRBV28, the J call TRBJ2-7; 7 bases match TRBD1. Trimming took 4 bases from V and 3 from J; bases not matched to a gene: 6. This CDR3 contains 14 residues. Germline V gene sequence: CDR1 MDHEN, CDR2 SYDVKM. The chain's CDR3 is CASSYQGQLYEQYF. Written as DNA, the CDR3 is TGTGCCAGCAGTTACCAGGGACAGCTCTACGAGCAGTACTTC.

This clonotype was observed many times. The genes are TRBV12-3 or TRBV12-4 and TRBJ2-3; 8 bases map to TRBD1. Unmatched junction bases numbered 3, after V lost 6 bases and J lost 4 bases. This CDR3 region has 13 residues. CDR3 in DNA: TGTGCCAGCAGGACGACAGGGGCAGATACGCAGTATTTT. It translates to CASRTTGADTQYF.

This chain links TRBV27 with TRBJ2-7; tentative D call: TRBD2 (6 bases). Trimming stripped 5 bases from V and 2 bases from J, with 16 bases between. The germline gives CDR1 MNHEY, CDR2 SMNVEV (reference sequence). The CDR3 is 15 amino acids. The CDR3 sequence: CASSLRTGVTYEQYF. CDR3 DNA sequence: TGTGCCAGCAGTCTGAGGACGGGGGTCACCTACGAGCAGTACTTC.

At least ten counts were recorded for this clonotype. CDR3 region: CASSLRGQRNEQFF. The DNA for the CDR3 is TGTGCCAGCAGCTTACGGGGGCAGCGGAATGAGCAGTTCTTC. J is TRBJ2-1 and V is TRBV7-3; D tentatively fits TRBD1 or TRBD2 (6 bases each). V was shortened by 2 bases and J by 7 bases, with 12 bases between the two germline ends. CDR1 is SGHTA, CDR2 FQGTGA, per germline. The CDR3 has 14 residues.

V gene TRBV10-2 combines with J gene TRBJ2-7; D gene unclear. CDR1 WSHSY and CDR2 SAAADI come from the germline V gene. The CDR3 is 13 residues long. Trimming left V 6 bases short and J 0 bases short, with 9 bases between. The CDR3 sequence is CASSGENSYEQYF. The CDR3 nucleotides are TGCGCCAGCAGCGGAGAGAACTCCTACGAGCAGTACTTC.

Only a few counts were recorded for this clonotype. J is TRBJ2-1 and V is TRBV20-1, with unresolved D. The V end lost 3 bases, the J end lost 2 bases, and 5 bases lay between the germline ends. CDR3 length: 12 amino acids. Germline-derived CDR1 and CDR2 are DFQATT and SNEGSKA (reference sequence). In nucleotides, the CDR3 is TGCAGTGCTAGTAAGGCCTACAATGAGCAGTTCTTC. The encoded protein is CSASKAYNEQFF.

This clonotype appeared many times. The chain carries TRBV15 and TRBJ2-3; D call uncertain. CDR3 size: 14 residues. The ends were cut back, 5 bases at V and 2 bases at J, with 11 bases in the middle. The germline CDR1 and CDR2 sequences are LNHNV and YYDKDF (reference sequence). DNA of the CDR3: TGTGCCACCAGCCTGAACATCACCACAGATACGCAGTATTTT. Its translation is CATSLNITTDTQYF.

The rearrangement links TRBV20-1 to TRBJ2-5, with D unclear. V was trimmed by 0 bases and J by 1 base, leaving 12 bases between them. The CDR3 extends over 15 amino acids. Looked up from germline, CDR1 is DFQATT and CDR2 is SNEGSKA (reference sequence). The CDR3 coding sequence is TGCAGTGCTAGAGATGTATTGTCCCTCCAAGAGACCCAGTACTTC. Protein product: CSARDVLSLQETQYF.

This clonotype was counted only a few times. The chain couples TRBV10-3 to TRBJ2-5; 8 bases line up with TRBD1. CDR1 ENHRY and CDR2 SYGVKD come from the germline V gene. The length of the CDR3 is 14 residues. V lost 10 bases and J lost 1; bases outside the gene matches: 8. CDR3 DNA sequence: TGTGCCACCCGGACAGGGATTGTCCAAGAGACCCAGTACTTC. Its translation is CATRTGIVQETQYF.

This chain connects TRBV24-1 to TRBJ2-5; D not certain. The CDR3 is made up of 15 amino acids. The V and J ends lost 0 bases and 5 bases respectively, with 12 bases between them. Looked up from germline, CDR1 is KGHDR and CDR2 is SFDVKD. The CDR3 sequence is CATSDLLPDGETQYF. In DNA form, the CDR3 reads TGTGCCACCAGTGATTTGCTGCCTGACGGGGAGACCCAGTACTTC.

This clonotype was found many times. This sequence joins TRBV29-1 and TRBJ2-3; TRBD2 aligns across 7 bases. V shed 4 bases, J shed 3 bases, and the junction held 13 bases outside the gene matches. Germline CDR1 reads SQVTM; CDR2 reads ANQGSEA. This CDR3 region has 16 residues. The chain's CDR3 is CSVGFVWREMTDTQYF. DNA for the CDR3: TGCAGCGTTGGGTTCGTTTGGCGGGAGATGACAGATACGCAGTATTTT.

This clonotype was observed a few times. This rearrangement joins TRBV9 to TRBJ2-1, with 9 bases that match TRBD1. The CDR3 runs 13 residues. J lost 10 bases, V lost 4 bases, and 6 bases had no gene match. The germline V gene has CDR1 SGDLS and CDR2 YYNGEE. The CDR3 spells CASSFTGTGEQFF. The CDR3 DNA reads as TGTGCCAGCAGCTTTACCGGGACAGGGGAGCAGTTCTTC.

V and J are TRBV7-9 and TRBJ2-1, with 12 bases aligning to TRBD2. The germline CDR1 and CDR2 sequences are SEHNR and FQNEAQ (reference sequence). This CDR3 comprises 17 residues. V shed 2 bases and J 7 bases; nucleotides not matched to a gene: 9. Written as DNA, the CDR3 is TGTGCCAGCAGCTTAAAGGCACTAGCGGGGGGTGGGAATGAGCAGTTCTTC. This codes for CASSLKALAGGGNEQFF.

The chain carries TRBV6-1 and TRBJ2-2; possibly TRBD1 for D (5 bases). CDR3 length: 14 amino acids. V gave up 6 bases and J gave up 0 bases, with 8 bases separating them. Germline assignment: CDR1 MNHNS and CDR2 SASEGT. The CDR3 loop reads CASRRGANTGELFF. CDR3 sequence (DNA): TGTGCCAGCAGAAGGGGCGCGAACACCGGGGAGCTGTTTTTT.

This clonotype has a count of ten or more. This chain uses TRBV19 with TRBJ2-1, with no clear D. V was cut by 6 bases and J by 0 bases, with 6 bases left in between. The CDR3 spans 13 residues. Germline CDR1 LNHDA, CDR2 SQIVND (reference sequence). In DNA, the CDR3 is TGTGCCAGTAGGAGCAGCTCCTACAATGAGCAGTTCTTC. It is translated as CASRSSSYNEQFF.

This clonotype was seen a few times. The gene calls are TRBV18 and TRBJ1-1; D ambiguous. The length of the CDR3 is 13 residues. CDR1 is KGHSH, CDR2 LQKENI, per germline. With 7 bases removed from V and 2 bases from J, the gap between germline ends came to 11 bases. The CDR3 spells CASLSGLNTEAFF. Here the CDR3 DNA reads TGTGCCAGCTTATCCGGGCTAAACACTGAAGCTTTCTTT.

This chain connects TRBV28 to TRBJ2-7, with a weak D call TRBD2 (5 bases). The CDR3 extends over 14 amino acids. Trimming removed 6 bases from V and 6 bases from J, with 18 bases in between. The germline V gene has CDR1 MDHEN and CDR2 SYDVKM. The CDR3 region has the DNA TGTGCCAGCAGCTCATTCGGGCGGGTTCGCGAGCAGTACTTC. Residues: CASSSFGRVREQYF.

This clonotype was counted only a few times. The gene calls are TRBV20-1 and TRBJ2-6; TRBD2 is a possible D gene (5 bases). The CDR3 covers 15 residues. Germline CDR1 DFQATT, CDR2 SNEGSKA (reference sequence). Trimming took 0 bases from V and 4 from J, leaving 10 bases between them. CDR3 residues: CSARDFGEGANVLTF. The DNA of the CDR3 is TGCAGTGCTAGAGATTTTGGGGAGGGGGCCAACGTCCTGACTTTC.

About this clonotype itself: A much larger clonotype is one base distant, so this may be a read error. This rearrangement joins TRBV6-5 to TRBJ1-2; tentative D call: TRBD1 (5 bases). Germline V gene data show CDR1 as MNHEY and CDR2 as SVGAGI. CDR3 length: 15 residues. The CDR3 bases are TGTGCCAGAAGTTACAGAACCTTACAAAGGGGTGGCTACACCTTC. Its protein is CARSYRTLQRGGYTF.

V and J are TRBV20-1 and TRBJ1-1; D ambiguous. V shed 1 base and J shed 3 bases, with 6 bases lying between them. Looked up from germline, CDR1 is DFQATT and CDR2 is SNEGSKA (reference sequence). The CDR3 length is 12 residues. The CDR3 region has the DNA TGCAGTGCTAGAGTCAGAGACACTGAAGCTTTCTTT. This codes for CSARVRDTEAFF.

This clonotype was recorded many times. The chain uses TRBV6-5 and TRBJ1-1; D is uncertain. Germline CDR1 reads MNHEY; CDR2 reads SVGAGI. Trimming removed 7 bases from V and 4 bases from J, with 13 bases in between. The CDR3 totals 13 residues. CDR3 nucleotides: TGTGCCAGCATCAAACCCGGAGGCACTGAAGCTTTCTTT. It codes for CASIKPGGTEAFF.

The chain uses TRBV10-3 and TRBJ1-1; tentative D call: TRBD1 (5 bases). This CDR3 is 13 amino acids long. Germline loops: CDR1 ENHRY, CDR2 SYGVKD. V shed 4 bases and J shed 7 bases, with 13 bases lying between them. This CDR3 is CAISGGALYEAFF. The DNA of the CDR3 is TGTGCCATCAGTGGAGGGGCCCTATATGAAGCTTTCTTT.

The V gene is TRBV20-1, the J gene TRBJ1-1; D is ambiguous. This CDR3 has 12 amino acids. Germline V CDR1 and CDR2: DFQATT, SNEGSKA (reference sequence). CDR3 region: CALPRTPTEAFF. The CDR3 nucleotides are TGCGCTTTGCCCCGGACCCCCACTGAAGCTTTCTTT.